What follows are 5 T cell receptor beta chains derived from one specimen sequenced in a study of shared clonotypes between healthy human individuals. Libraries were prepared by immunoSEQ multiplex PCR; TCRdb keeps only in-frame clonotypes and omits some of them. The table lists hundreds of thousands of clones, roughly nine tenths of them singletons. CD45RO-negative CD8 cells positively selected for CCR7 made up the naive population, which excluded terminally differentiated effector memory CD45RA+ cells. The source material was naive CD8+ T cells sorted from blood. The receptor set was obtained from a man aged 30 to 39 in good health.

The chain has TRBV28 and TRBJ2-3; D perhaps matches TRBD2 (5 bases). Germline CDR1 MDHEN, CDR2 SYDVKM. The CDR3 covers 18 residues. The germline V and J ends were trimmed by 8 bases and 1 base, with 25 bases remaining between them. The CDR3 here is CASRRGIRGPRGTDTQYF. The CDR3 bases are TGTGCCAGCCGCCGGGGTATCCGAGGCCCCCGGGGCACAGATACGCAGTATTTT.

The chain combines TRBV6-6 with TRBJ2-7; 9 nucleotides match TRBD2. V shed 0 bases and J 2 bases; nucleotides not matched to a gene: 5. CDR3 size: 16 residues. The germline V gene encodes CDR1 MNHNY and CDR2 SVGAGI (reference sequence). Here the CDR3 reads CASSYSLAGRTYEQYF. The CDR3 coding sequence is TGTGCCAGCAGTTACTCGCTAGCGGGGCGCACCTACGAGCAGTACTTC.

The CDR3 sequence: CASSLSRENNEQFF. The DNA of the CDR3 is TGTGCCAGCAGTTTATCTCGGGAGAACAATGAGCAGTTCTTC. The V call is TRBV27, the J call TRBJ2-1; D possibly corresponds to TRBD2 (6 bases). This CDR3 spans 14 amino acids. Germline V gene data show CDR1 as MNHEY and CDR2 as SMNVEV (reference sequence). The V gene lost 0 bases and the J gene lost 5 bases, with 8 bases spanning the gap.

Of note for this clone: The same CDR3 also results from other DNA sequences found in this sample. This chain uses TRBV7-9 with TRBJ2-7, with D unclear. This CDR3 has 12 residues. Germline V CDR1 and CDR2: SEHNR, FQNEAQ (reference sequence). V gave up 3 bases and J gave up 1 base, with 4 bases separating them. CDR3 protein: CASSLISYEQYF. CDR3 DNA sequence: TGTGCCAGCAGCTTGATTTCCTACGAGCAGTACTTC.

In regard to this clone: Other DNA sequences in this sample translate to the same CDR3. The J gene is TRBJ2-3, the V gene TRBV29-1; D may be TRBD2 (6 bases). The CDR3 sequence is 13 residues long. Germline loops: CDR1 SQVTM, CDR2 ANQGSEA. Trimming cost V 6 bases and J 2 bases, with 12 bases left between them. The CDR3 DNA follows: TGCAGCGTCGTGGGACTGAACACAGATACGCAGTATTTT. Its translation: CSVVGLNTDTQYF.